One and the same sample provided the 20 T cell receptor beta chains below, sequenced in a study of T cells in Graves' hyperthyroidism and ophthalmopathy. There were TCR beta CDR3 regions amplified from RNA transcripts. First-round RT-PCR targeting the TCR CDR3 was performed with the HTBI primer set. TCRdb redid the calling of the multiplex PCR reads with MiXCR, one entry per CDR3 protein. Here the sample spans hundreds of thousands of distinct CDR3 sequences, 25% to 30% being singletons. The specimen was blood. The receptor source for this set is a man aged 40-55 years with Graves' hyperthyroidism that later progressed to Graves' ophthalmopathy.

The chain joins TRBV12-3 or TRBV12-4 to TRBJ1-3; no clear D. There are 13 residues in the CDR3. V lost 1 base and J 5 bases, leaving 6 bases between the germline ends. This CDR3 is CASSLGARNTIYF. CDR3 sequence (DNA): TGTGCCAGCAGTTTAGGAGCCAGAAACACCATATATTTT.

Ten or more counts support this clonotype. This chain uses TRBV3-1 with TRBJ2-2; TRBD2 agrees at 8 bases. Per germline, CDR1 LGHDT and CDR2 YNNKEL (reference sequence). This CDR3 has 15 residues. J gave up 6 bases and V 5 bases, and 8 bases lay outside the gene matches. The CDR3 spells CASSSSGRIAGELFF. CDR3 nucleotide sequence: TGTGCCAGCAGCTCAAGCGGGAGAATCGCCGGGGAGCTGTTTTTT.

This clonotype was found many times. CDR3 DNA: TGTGCCAGCAGCCCGATGGGGGAGGGGCAGTACTTC. This gives the protein CASSPMGEGQYF. The J gene is TRBJ2-7, the V gene TRBV7-8, with TRBD2 matching over 7 bases. Germline CDR1 is SGHVS and CDR2 is FQNEAQ. This CDR3 contains 12 residues. The trim removed 5 bases at V and 9 bases at J, leaving 7 bases unmatched.

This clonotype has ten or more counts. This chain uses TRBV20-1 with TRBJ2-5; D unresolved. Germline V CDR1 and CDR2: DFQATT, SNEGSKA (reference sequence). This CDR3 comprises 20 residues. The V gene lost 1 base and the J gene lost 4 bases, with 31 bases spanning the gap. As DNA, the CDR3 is TGCAGTGCTAGAGCTCCCGCTCGACCGGGTGTTCAAGGGCCGGGAGAGACCCAGTACTTC. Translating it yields CSARAPARPGVQGPGETQYF.

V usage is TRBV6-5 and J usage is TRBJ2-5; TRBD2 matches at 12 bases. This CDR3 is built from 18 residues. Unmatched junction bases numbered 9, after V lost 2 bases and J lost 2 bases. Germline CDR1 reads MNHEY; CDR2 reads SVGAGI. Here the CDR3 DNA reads TGTGCCAGCAGTTACCAATCTACTAGCGGGAGGCAGCAAGAGACCCAGTACTTC. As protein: CASSYQSTSGRQQETQYF.

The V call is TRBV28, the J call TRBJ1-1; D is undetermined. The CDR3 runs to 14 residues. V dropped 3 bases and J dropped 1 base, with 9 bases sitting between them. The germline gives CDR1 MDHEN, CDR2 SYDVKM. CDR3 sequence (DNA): TGTGCCAGCAGTTTGACACCCTCGAACACTGAAGCTTTCTTT. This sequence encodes CASSLTPSNTEAFF. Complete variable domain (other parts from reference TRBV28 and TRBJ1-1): DVKVTQSSRYLVKRTGEKVFLECVQDMDHENMFWYRQDPGLGLRLIYFSYDVKMKEKGDIPEGYSVSREKKERFSLILESASTNQTSMYLCASSLTPSNTEAFFGQGTRLTVV.

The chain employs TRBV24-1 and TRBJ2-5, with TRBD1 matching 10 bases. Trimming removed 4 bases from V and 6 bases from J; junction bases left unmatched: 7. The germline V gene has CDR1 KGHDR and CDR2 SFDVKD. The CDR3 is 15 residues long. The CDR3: CATSETTGGTKTQYF. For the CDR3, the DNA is TGTGCCACCAGTGAGACGACAGGGGGCACTAAGACCCAGTACTTC.

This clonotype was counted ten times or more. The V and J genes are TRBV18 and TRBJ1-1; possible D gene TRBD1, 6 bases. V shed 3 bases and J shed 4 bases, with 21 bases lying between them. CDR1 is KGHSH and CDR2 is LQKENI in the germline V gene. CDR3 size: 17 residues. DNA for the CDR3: TGTGCCAGCTCACCTGGCCTAATTCTTCCAGGGGTCACTGAAGCTTTCTTT. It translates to CASSPGLILPGVTEAFF.

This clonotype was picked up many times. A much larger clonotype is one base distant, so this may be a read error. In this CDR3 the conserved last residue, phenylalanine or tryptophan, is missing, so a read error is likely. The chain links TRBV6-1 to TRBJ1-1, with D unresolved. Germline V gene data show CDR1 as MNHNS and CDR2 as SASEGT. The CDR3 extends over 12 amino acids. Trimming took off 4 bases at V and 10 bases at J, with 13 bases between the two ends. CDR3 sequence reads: CASSGQADGAFL. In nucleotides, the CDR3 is TGTGCCAGCAGTGGGCAGGCCGACGGAGCTTTCCTT.

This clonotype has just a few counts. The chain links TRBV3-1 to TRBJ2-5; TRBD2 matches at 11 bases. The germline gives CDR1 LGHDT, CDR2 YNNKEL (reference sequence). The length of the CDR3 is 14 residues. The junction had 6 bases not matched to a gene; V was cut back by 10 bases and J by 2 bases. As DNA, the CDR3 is TGTGCCACCCGACTAGCGGGGACACAAGAGACCCAGTACTTC. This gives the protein CATRLAGTQETQYF.

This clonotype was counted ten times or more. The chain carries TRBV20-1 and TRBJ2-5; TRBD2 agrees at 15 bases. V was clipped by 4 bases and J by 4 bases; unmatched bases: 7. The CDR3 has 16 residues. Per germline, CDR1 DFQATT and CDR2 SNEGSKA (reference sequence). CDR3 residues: CSAKGTSGRNGETQYF. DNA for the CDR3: TGCAGTGCTAAAGGGACTAGCGGGAGGAACGGAGAGACCCAGTACTTC.

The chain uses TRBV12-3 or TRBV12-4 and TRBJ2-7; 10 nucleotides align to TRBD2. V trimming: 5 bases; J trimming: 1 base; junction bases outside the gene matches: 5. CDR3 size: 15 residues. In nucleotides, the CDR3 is TGTGCCAGCAGTCTAACACTAGCGGGATCCTACGAGCAGTACTTC. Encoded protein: CASSLTLAGSYEQYF.

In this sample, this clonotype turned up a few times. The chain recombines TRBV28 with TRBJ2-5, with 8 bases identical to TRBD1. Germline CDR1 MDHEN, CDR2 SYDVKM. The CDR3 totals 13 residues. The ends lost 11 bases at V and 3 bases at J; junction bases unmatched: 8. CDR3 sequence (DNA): TGTGCCGCCTTAGGACAGGGCGAAGAGACCCAGTACTTC. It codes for CAALGQGEETQYF.

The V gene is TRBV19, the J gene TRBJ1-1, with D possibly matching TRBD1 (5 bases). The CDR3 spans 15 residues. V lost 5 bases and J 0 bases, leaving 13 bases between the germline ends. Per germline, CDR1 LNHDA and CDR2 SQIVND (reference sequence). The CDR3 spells CASSRYRLMNTEAFF. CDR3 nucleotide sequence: TGTGCCAGTAGTCGGTACAGGCTGATGAACACTGAAGCTTTCTTT.

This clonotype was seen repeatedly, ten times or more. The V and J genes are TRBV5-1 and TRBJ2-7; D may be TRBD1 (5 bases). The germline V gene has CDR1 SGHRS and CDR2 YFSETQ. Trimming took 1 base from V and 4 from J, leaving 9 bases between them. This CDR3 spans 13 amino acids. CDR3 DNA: TGCGCCAGCAGCTTGTGGGGCTGGTACGAGCAGTACTTC. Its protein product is CASSLWGWYEQYF.

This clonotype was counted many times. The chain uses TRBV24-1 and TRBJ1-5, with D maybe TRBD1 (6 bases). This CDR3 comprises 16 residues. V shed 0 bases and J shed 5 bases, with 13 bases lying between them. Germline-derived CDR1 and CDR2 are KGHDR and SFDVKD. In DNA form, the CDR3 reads TGTGCCACCAGTGATTTGCCCCGGACAGTTTATCAGCCCCAGCATTTT. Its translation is CATSDLPRTVYQPQHF.

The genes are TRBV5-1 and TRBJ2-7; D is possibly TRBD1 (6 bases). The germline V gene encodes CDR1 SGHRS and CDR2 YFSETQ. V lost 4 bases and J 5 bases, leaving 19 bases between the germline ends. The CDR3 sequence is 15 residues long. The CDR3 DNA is TGCGCCAGCAGCCCAATCCCAGGGGCAAGAAACGAGCAGTACTTC. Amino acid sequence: CASSPIPGARNEQYF. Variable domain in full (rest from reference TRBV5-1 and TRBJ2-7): KAGVTQTPRYLIKTRGQQVTLSCSPISGHRSVSWYQQTPGQGLQFLFEYFSETQRNKGNFPGRFSGRQFSNSRSEMNVSTLELGDSALYLCASSPIPGARNEQYFGPGTRLTVT.

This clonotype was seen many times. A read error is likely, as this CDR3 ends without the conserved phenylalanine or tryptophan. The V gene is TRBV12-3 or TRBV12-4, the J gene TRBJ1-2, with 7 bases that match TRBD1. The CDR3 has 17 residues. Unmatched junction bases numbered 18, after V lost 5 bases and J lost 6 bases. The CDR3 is CASSEGGTELLANGYTL. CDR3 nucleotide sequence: TGTGCCAGCAGTGAAGGGGGGACAGAACTTCTAGCCAATGGCTACACCCTC.

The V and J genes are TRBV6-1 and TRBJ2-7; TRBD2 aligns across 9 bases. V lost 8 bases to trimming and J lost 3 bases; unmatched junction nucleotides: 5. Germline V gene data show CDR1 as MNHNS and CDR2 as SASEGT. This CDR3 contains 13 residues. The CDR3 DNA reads TGTGCCAGCGCTAGCGGGACGGGCTACGAGCAGTACTTC. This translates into CASASGTGYEQYF.

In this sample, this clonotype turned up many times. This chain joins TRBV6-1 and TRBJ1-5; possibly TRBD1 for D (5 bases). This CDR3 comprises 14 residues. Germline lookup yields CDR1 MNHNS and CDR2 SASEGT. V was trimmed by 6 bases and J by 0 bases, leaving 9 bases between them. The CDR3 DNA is TGTGCCAGCAGACGGGGGAATAGCAATCAGCCCCAGCATTTT. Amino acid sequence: CASRRGNSNQPQHF.